This record concerns one TCR beta chain sequence. Study members were between roughly 18 and 100 years old and lived in around 24 US regions. Participants reported their clinical history, and cohort assignment relied on those reports. These data belong to a study of blood T cell repertoires in COVID-19. Study overall: There were acute and convalescent COVID-19 samples, and they came from the United States, Italy and Spain.

Trimming took off 3 bases at V and 3 bases at J, with 5 bases between the two ends. The CDR3 consists of 13 residues. Germline values: CDR1 LNHNV, CDR2 YYDKDF (reference sequence). Only in-frame clones appear in the TCRdb table, and some are missing; sequencing was by immunoSEQ multiplex PCR. The data hold under 150,000 clones, with 88% observed a single time. This receptor was taken from a woman aged 25 to 39 with acute COVID-19. The V gene is TRBV15, the J gene TRBJ1-4; unclear D gene. Sample: PBMCs or T cells enriched from blood (not recorded which). CDR3 sequence reads: CATSSRSNEKLFF. The CDR3 region has the DNA TGTGCCACCAGCAGCAGATCTAATGAAAAACTGTTTTTT.